This T cell receptor beta chain came from a study of T cell responses to AZD1222 COVID-19 vaccine. Study conclusions and caveats: Most donors were white British and more were female, and clonal diversity was possibly underestimated. Nearly half of the spike-specific TCRs reportedly recognize variant regions that carry no mutations. Researchers report vaccine-associated CD4 TCRs spanning spike, with dominance at 160-218 and 743-854. Spike-specific TCR breadth and depth both grew after two AZD1222 doses.

This CDR3 region has 15 residues. Trimming removed 6 bases from V and 2 bases from J; junction bases left unmatched: 6. Germline V CDR1 and CDR2: MNHEY, SVGAGI. About this clone itself: Its specificity is unknown.

Profiling relied on immunoSEQ multiplex PCR, and the TCRdb table lists in-frame clones only, not all of them. Among roughly 180,000 clones listed, roughly nine tenths were seen once. The material was peripheral blood, obtained 28 days after the second AZD1222 dose. The chain joins TRBV6-5 to TRBJ2-5; 10 bases are a match to TRBD1. The sequence derives from an adult who received the AZD1222 COVID-19 vaccine. CDR3 DNA: TGTGCCAGCAGGGGCCGGGACAGGGGACAAGAGACCCAGTACTTC. Translating it yields CASRGRDRGQETQYF.